This TCR beta chain was retrieved from a study of cytomegalovirus exposure and HLA in healthy donors. General study results and limits: In an earlier analysis, about 87% or about 30%: the productive usage of most TCR beta V segments. Most CMV-associated TCR beta chains appeared HLA-restricted in a later analysis. There were several of the most significant clusters that appeared linked to common viral pathogens in a later analysis.

Amplification used 60 Vbeta primers and 13 Jbeta primers. Profiled with immunoSEQ multiplex PCR; TCRdb holds only in-frame clones, not every one. The sample consists of 110,000 to 150,000 clones, about 70% of them appearing once. Donors likely had unrecorded immune exposures despite being nominally healthy when sampled. Germline assignment: CDR1 WSHSY and CDR2 SAAADI. Unmatched junction bases numbered 6, after V lost 3 bases and J lost 7 bases. The length of the CDR3 is 15 residues. Details on this clone: Antigen unknown.

The receptor was derived from a man aged 60-69 years in good health and CMV-seronegative. Sequencing was performed on PBMCs. The V call is TRBV10-2, the J call TRBJ1-4, with TRBD1 matching 9 bases. As DNA, the CDR3 is TGCGCCAGCAGTGAAGGACAGGGGAGGAGTGAAAAACTGTTTTTT. Translated, it gives CASSEGQGRSEKLFF.